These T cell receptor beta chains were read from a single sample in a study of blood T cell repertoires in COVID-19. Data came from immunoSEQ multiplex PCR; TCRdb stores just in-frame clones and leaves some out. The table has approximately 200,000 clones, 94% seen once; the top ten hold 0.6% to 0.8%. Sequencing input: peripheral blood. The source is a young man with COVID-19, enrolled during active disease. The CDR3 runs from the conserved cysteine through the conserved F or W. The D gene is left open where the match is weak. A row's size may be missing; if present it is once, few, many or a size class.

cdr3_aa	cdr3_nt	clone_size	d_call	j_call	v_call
CAWSLGTRGAEAFF	TGTGCCTGGAGTCTAGGAACCAGGGGGGCTGAAGCTTTCTTT	NA	TRBD1	TRBJ1-1	TRBV30
CASSEDSGGGEAFF	TGCGCCAGCAGTGAAGATTCAGGGGGCGGTGAAGCTTTCTTT	NA	TRBD1	TRBJ1-1	TRBV10-1
CATSRGANSPLHF	TGTGCCACCAGCAGAGGAGCTAATTCACCCCTCCACTTT	once	NA	TRBJ1-6	TRBV15
CASSYDGVIETQYF	TGTGCCAGCAGTTACGACGGGGTCATAGAGACCCAGTACTTC	NA	NA	TRBJ2-5	TRBV6-5
CASSQTQGVTGELFF	TGTGCCAGCAGCCAGACCCAGGGGGTTACCGGGGAGCTGTTTTTT	NA	TRBD1	TRBJ2-2	TRBV14
CASSLVQGGTGELFF	TGTGCCAGCAGCTTAGTGCAGGGGGGCACCGGGGAGCTGTTTTTT	NA	NA	TRBJ2-2	TRBV11-2
CASSQVGNTIYF	TGTGCCAGCAGCCAAGTAGGAAACACCATATATTTT	once	NA	TRBJ1-3	TRBV3-1/TRBV3-2
CAWSGTGGQYGYTF	TGTGCCTGGAGTGGTACAGGGGGCCAGTATGGCTACACCTTC	NA	TRBD1	TRBJ1-2	TRBV30
CASSLDRVSQPQHF	TGTGCCAGTAGTCTCGACAGGGTAAGTCAGCCCCAGCATTTT	NA	TRBD1	TRBJ1-5	TRBV19
CASSTLGGTLNQPQHF	TGTGCCAGTAGTACCCTGGGGGGGACCCTAAATCAGCCCCAGCATTTT	NA	NA	TRBJ1-5	TRBV19
CASSYGQGALGYTF	TGTGCCAGCAGTTACGGACAGGGGGCTCTAGGCTACACCTTC	once	TRBD1	TRBJ1-2	TRBV6-5
CASRYGGSTEAFF	TGTGCCAGCCGTTACGGGGGGAGCACTGAAGCTTTCTTT	NA	NA	TRBJ1-1	TRBV6-5
CASSKGQTYEQYF	TGTGCCAGCAGCAAAGGGCAGACCTACGAGCAGTACTTC	NA	NA	TRBJ2-7	TRBV21-1
CASSPYGRNTEAFF	TGCGCCAGCAGCCCCTACGGGAGGAACACTGAAGCTTTCTTT	NA	NA	TRBJ1-1	TRBV4-1
CASSPRQGNYGYTF	TGTGCCAGCTCACCCAGACAGGGCAACTATGGCTACACCTTC	NA	TRBD1	TRBJ1-2	TRBV18
CAWKTGGGRRECVVAFF	TGTGCCTGGAAGACAGGAGGGGGCAGGAGGGAGTGCGTGGTAGCTTTCTTT	NA	TRBD1	TRBJ1-1	TRBV30
CASSSLTGNEQFF	TGTGCCAGCAGCTCCCTGACAGGCAATGAGCAGTTCTTC	NA	NA	TRBJ2-1	TRBV7-3
CASSGPGQGINQPQHF	TGTGCCAGTAGTGGTCCGGGACAGGGCATCAATCAGCCCCAGCATTTT	NA	TRBD1	TRBJ1-5	TRBV19
CASSYPIEDSGNTIYF	TGTGCCAGCAGTTACCCGATAGAAGACTCTGGAAACACCATATATTTT	NA	NA	TRBJ1-3	TRBV6-5
CASRPRASTDTQYF	TGTGCCAGCAGACCCCGCGCCAGCACAGATACGCAGTATTTT	NA	NA	TRBJ2-3	TRBV25-1